These 7 T cell receptor beta chains share one sample of origin, sequenced in a study of T-cell reconstitution after alpha-beta-depleted transplantation in children. Preparation of the TCRbeta library involved a method that used unique molecular identifiers. TCRdb itself ran the PCR reads through MiXCR, one entry per CDR3 protein. This sample has 600,000 to 700,000 distinct CDR3 sequences, with over 10% found just once. The sample was PBMCs, taken before TCRalphabeta/CD19-depleted stem cell transplant. These receptors came from a girl aged 2-9 years with congenital amegakaryocytic thrombocytopenia, due to receive a stem cell transplant.

This clonotype was counted ten times or more. The rearrangement uses TRBV29-1 and TRBJ1-1; TRBD1 is a possible D gene (6 bases). This CDR3 is built from 13 residues. Germline CDR1 reads SQVTM; CDR2 reads ANQGSEA. Between the trimmed V and J ends, which lost 7 bases and 1 base, there was a span of 13 bases. CDR3 loop: CSASGATNTEAFF. Written as DNA, the CDR3 is TGCAGCGCGTCAGGGGCTACGAACACTGAAGCTTTCTTT.

The rearrangement joins TRBV30 to TRBJ1-5, with D possibly being TRBD1 (5 bases). The V end lost 8 bases, the J end lost 1 base, and 9 bases lay between the germline ends. This CDR3 is built from 12 residues. CDR1 is GTSNPN, CDR2 SVGIG, per germline (reference sequence). The CDR3 is CALRDSNQPQHF. The CDR3 DNA follows: TGTGCCCTCCGGGACAGCAATCAGCCCCAGCATTTT.

This clonotype was seen ten or more times. Here the CDR3 DNA reads TGTGCCAGCACCCAGGGCGGGACTAGCGGCTACGAGCAGTACTTC. It specifies CASTQGGTSGYEQYF. The V and J genes are TRBV12-3 or TRBV12-4 and TRBJ2-7, with 11 bases identical to TRBD2. The CDR3 has 15 residues. Losses at the gene ends were 7 bases for V and 3 bases for J; bases not matched to a gene: 8.

This clonotype has a count of ten or more. The chain links TRBV4-1 to TRBJ2-7, with D unclear. The CDR3 has 14 amino acids. Trimming removed 0 bases at V and 5 bases at J, with 11 bases between. From germline, CDR1 is MGHRA and CDR2 YSYEKL. The CDR3 sequence: CASSQDPALNEQYF. The CDR3 nucleotides read TGCGCCAGCAGCCAAGATCCGGCGCTTAACGAGCAGTACTTC.

This clonotype has at least ten counts. The chain links TRBV7-6 to TRBJ2-7, with D unclear. The CDR3 is made up of 13 amino acids. The V and J ends lost 0 bases and 6 bases respectively, with 9 bases between them. The V gene's germline CDR1 is SGHVS and CDR2 FNYEAQ. The CDR3 reads CASSLAQDTEQYF. The CDR3 coding sequence is TGTGCCAGCAGCTTAGCACAAGACACCGAGCAGTACTTC.

There are many counts of this clonotype. The chain joins TRBV10-3 to TRBJ2-5, with no clear D. Trimming took off 3 bases at V and 2 bases at J, with 4 bases between the two ends. The CDR3 totals 12 residues. CDR1 and CDR2 from the germline V gene are ENHRY and SYGVKD. The CDR3 nucleotides are TGTGCCATCAGTGAATTACAAGAGACCCAGTACTTC. This codes for CAISELQETQYF.

The J gene is TRBJ2-7, the V gene TRBV5-1, with D possibly TRBD2 on 5 matching bases. There are 15 residues in the CDR3. CDR1 is SGHRS, CDR2 YFSETQ, per germline. With 0 bases removed from V and 6 bases from J, the gap between germline ends came to 16 bases. The CDR3 spells CASSLEFSPGIEQYF. CDR3 bases: TGCGCCAGCAGCTTGGAGTTTTCTCCGGGGATCGAGCAGTACTTC.